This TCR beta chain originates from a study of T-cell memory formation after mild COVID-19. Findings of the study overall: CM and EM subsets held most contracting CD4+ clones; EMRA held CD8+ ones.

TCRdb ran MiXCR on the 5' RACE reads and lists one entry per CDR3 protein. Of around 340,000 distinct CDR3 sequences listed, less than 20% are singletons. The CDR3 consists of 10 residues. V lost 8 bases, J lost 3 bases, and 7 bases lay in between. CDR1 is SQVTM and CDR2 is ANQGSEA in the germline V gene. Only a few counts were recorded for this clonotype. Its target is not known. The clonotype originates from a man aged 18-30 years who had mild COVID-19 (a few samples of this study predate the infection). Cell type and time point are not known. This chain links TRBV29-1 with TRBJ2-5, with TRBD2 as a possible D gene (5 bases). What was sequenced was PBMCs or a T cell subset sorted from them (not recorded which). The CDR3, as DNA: TGCAGCACCGGGGAAGAGACCCAGTACTTC. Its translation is CSTGEETQYF.